Following are 31 T cell receptor beta chains from one sample sequenced in a study of blood T cell repertoires in COVID-19. The assay was immunoSEQ multiplex PCR, and TCRdb's table has in-frame clones only and misses some. The sample records about 170,000 clones, 87% being singletons. The sample was peripheral blood. The receptors were gathered from a woman in her fifties or sixties with acute or convalescent COVID-19.

The J gene is TRBJ1-2, the V gene TRBV28; TRBD1 might be the D (6 bases). The CDR3 totals 19 residues. In germline, CDR1 is MDHEN, CDR2 SYDVKM. The germline V and J ends were trimmed by 6 bases and 0 bases, with 26 bases remaining between them. DNA of the CDR3: TGTGCCAGCAGCTCATTCGGTCGAGGGACACGAAAATCTAACTATGGCTACACCTTC. Its protein product is CASSSFGRGTRKSNYGYTF.

Written as DNA, the CDR3 is TGTGCCACCAGCAGGGACACAGGGGACAAGCTCTACGAGCAGTACTTC. This translates into CATSRDTGDKLYEQYF. The chain joins TRBV15 to TRBJ2-7; 7 bases fit TRBD1. Trimming took 3 bases from V and 3 from J; bases not matched to a gene: 11. The CDR3 is made up of 16 amino acids. Germline V lookup: CDR1 LNHNV, CDR2 YYDKDF (reference sequence).

The rearrangement links TRBV10-1 to TRBJ2-4, with 8 bases aligning to TRBD1. Trimming removed 3 bases from V and 5 bases from J; junction bases left unmatched: 3. Germline V gene data show CDR1 as WNHNN and CDR2 as SYGVQD (reference sequence). This CDR3 is built from 14 residues. Here the CDR3 DNA reads TGCGCCAGCAGTGACCAGGGGGCCCAAAACATTCAGTACTTC. Its protein product is CASSDQGAQNIQYF.

J is TRBJ2-5 and V is TRBV7-2; 12 nucleotides align to TRBD1. This CDR3 has 16 amino acids. Germline CDR1 SGHTA, CDR2 FQGNSA. V was pared by 5 bases and J by 5 bases, with 9 bases of the junction left unmatched. CDR3 amino acids: CASSTRGTGGGETQYF. In DNA, the CDR3 is TGTGCCAGCAGCACCCGTGGGACAGGGGGCGGGGAGACCCAGTACTTC.

The chain couples TRBV19 to TRBJ2-1, with TRBD2 matching 12 bases. J lost 8 bases, V lost 5 bases, and 4 bases had no gene match. Germline V gene lookup returns CDR1 LNHDA and CDR2 SQIVND (reference sequence). The CDR3 runs 14 residues. The CDR3 region has the DNA TGTGCCAGTAGTGGACTAGCGGGACGGGATGAGCAGTTCTTC. Amino acids: CASSGLAGRDEQFF.

This clone came up once. This chain connects TRBV21-1 to TRBJ2-1; the table names TRBD1, a call not compared with the DNA. TRBV21-1 constitutes a pseudogene. This CDR3 has 15 amino acids. The CDR3 spells CASSKLPGRYNEQFF. As DNA, the CDR3 is TGTGCCAGCAGCAAATTGCCAGGGCGCTACAATGAGCAGTTCTTC.

The V call is TRBV5-1, the J call TRBJ1-3; D is uncertain. Germline V lookup: CDR1 SGHRS, CDR2 YFSETQ. The length of the CDR3 is 12 residues. Trimming stripped 4 bases from V and 2 bases from J, with 4 bases between. The CDR3 DNA follows: TGCGCCAGCAGCCGAGCTGGAAACACCATATATTTT. Translating it yields CASSRAGNTIYF.

The CDR3 is CASSTSGGDYNEQFF. CDR3 coding DNA: TGTGCCAGTAGTACTAGCGGGGGGGACTACAATGAGCAGTTCTTC. The V gene is TRBV19, the J gene TRBJ2-1; 12 bases fit TRBD2. From germline, CDR1 is LNHDA and CDR2 SQIVND (reference sequence). The J segment lost 3 bases and the V segment lost 4 bases, leaving 1 base of the junction unmatched. The CDR3 is 15 residues long.

V and J are TRBV19 and TRBJ1-1; the D is unclear. Germline V CDR1 and CDR2: LNHDA, SQIVND (reference sequence). The ends were cut back, 8 bases at V and 0 bases at J, with 7 bases in the middle. This CDR3 spans 12 amino acids. CDR3 in DNA: TGTGCCAGTTCGACATTGAACACTGAAGCTTTCTTT. Protein sequence: CASSTLNTEAFF.

The CDR3 protein is CASSWTEETQYF. Here the CDR3 DNA reads TGTGCCAGCAGCTGGACAGAGGAGACCCAGTACTTC. This chain joins TRBV6-2 or TRBV6-3 and TRBJ2-5; D perhaps matches TRBD1 (6 bases). Per germline, CDR1 MNHEY and CDR2 SVGEGT. The CDR3 has 12 residues. V was shortened by 6 bases and J by 5 bases, with 10 bases between the two germline ends.

V and J are TRBV18 and TRBJ1-3; no clear D gene. Trimming removed 0 bases from V and 0 bases from J, with 9 bases in between. This CDR3 is built from 16 residues. In germline, CDR1 is KGHSH, CDR2 LQKENI. The DNA of the CDR3 is TGTGCCAGCTCACCACCGGCCACCCTCTCTGGAAACACCATATATTTT. Translating it yields CASSPPATLSGNTIYF.

The chain couples TRBV7-8 to TRBJ1-3; tentative D call: TRBD1 (5 bases). Germline V gene sequence: CDR1 SGHVS, CDR2 FQNEAQ. V lost 2 bases to trimming and J lost 2 bases, with 13 bases between them. CDR3 length: 16 amino acids. This chain's CDR3 is CASSLMGRATGNTIYF. The CDR3 nucleotides read TGTGCCAGCAGCTTAATGGGCAGGGCAACTGGAAACACCATATATTTT.

The V call is TRBV6-5, the J call TRBJ1-3; TRBD1 might be the D (5 bases). This CDR3 is 14 amino acids long. Trimming took 6 bases from V and 0 from J, leaving 9 bases between them. Germline CDR1 reads MNHEY; CDR2 reads SVGAGI. CDR3 bases: TGTGCCAGCAGACAGGACCTCTCTGGAAACACCATATATTTT. Its translation: CASRQDLSGNTIYF.

V usage is TRBV7-9 and J usage is TRBJ2-1; D gene unclear. Germline values: CDR1 SEHNR, CDR2 FQNEAQ (reference sequence). Trimming stripped 6 bases from V and 8 bases from J, with 14 bases between. The CDR3 is 13 residues long. The CDR3 DNA sequence: TGTGCCAGCAGGATATGGCCAGGCGATGAGCAGTTCTTC. This gives the protein CASRIWPGDEQFF. Full variable domain (missing parts from reference TRBV7-9 and TRBJ2-1): DTGVSQNPRHKITKRGQNVTFRCDPISEHNRLYWYRQTLGQGPEFLTYFQNEAQLEKSRLLSDRFSAERPKGSFSTLEIQRTEQGDSAMYLCASRIWPGDEQFFGPGTRLTVL.

Here the CDR3 reads CASSLDPNSPLHF. The CDR3 DNA follows: TGTGCCAGCAGCTTAGATCCGAATTCACCCCTCCACTTT. The chain links TRBV7-2 to TRBJ1-6, with D unclear. Germline values: CDR1 SGHTA, CDR2 FQGNSA. Trimming removed 1 base at V and 7 bases at J, with 5 bases between. The length of the CDR3 is 13 residues. The full variable domain, its missing parts supplied by reference TRBV7-2 and TRBJ1-6, is GAGVSQSPSNKVTEKGKDVELRCDPISGHTALYWYRQSLGQGLEFLIYFQGNSAPDKSGLPSDRFSAERTGGSVSTLTIQRTQQEDSAVYLCASSLDPNSPLHFGNGTRLTVT.

The chain uses TRBV7-2 and TRBJ2-2; TRBD2 is a possible D gene (6 bases). The ends were cut back, 5 bases at V and 3 bases at J, with 10 bases in the middle. CDR1 is SGHTA and CDR2 is FQGNSA in the germline V gene. This CDR3 has 14 residues. The CDR3 loop is CASSQTRDTGELFF. CDR3 sequence (DNA): TGTGCCAGCAGCCAGACTAGAGACACCGGGGAGCTGTTTTTT. The full variable domain, with the rest looked up from reference TRBV7-2 and TRBJ2-2, is GAGVSQSPSNKVTEKGKDVELRCDPISGHTALYWYRQSLGQGLEFLIYFQGNSAPDKSGLPSDRFSAERTGGSVSTLTIQRTQQEDSAVYLCASSQTRDTGELFFGEGSRLTVL.

The chain recombines TRBV4-1 with TRBJ2-2; 9 positions agree with TRBD2. V shed 1 base and J 7 bases; nucleotides not matched to a gene: 7. The CDR3 extends over 16 amino acids. CDR1 MGHRA and CDR2 YSYEKL come from the germline V gene. CDR3 loop: CASSQVGGGAYGELFF. CDR3 nucleotides: TGCGCCAGCAGCCAAGTAGGCGGGGGGGCATACGGGGAGCTGTTTTTT.

The gene calls are TRBV12-5 and TRBJ1-6; 8 bases fit TRBD1. V lost 6 bases to trimming and J lost 7 bases; unmatched junction nucleotides: 8. The CDR3 consists of 15 residues. Germline-derived CDR1 and CDR2 are LGHNT and FRNRAP. The CDR3 region is CASGGDGQGNSPLHF. CDR3 nucleotide sequence: TGTGCTAGTGGGGGAGATGGACAGGGCAATTCACCCCTCCACTTT.

The J gene is TRBJ1-2, the V gene TRBV19, with TRBD1 matching over 7 bases. The V and J ends lost 4 bases and 8 bases, in that order; junction bases with no gene match: 10. Germline V CDR1 and CDR2: LNHDA, SQIVND (reference sequence). CDR3 length: 14 amino acids. The CDR3 coding sequence is TGTGCCAGTAGTACATCGACAGGGACCGGGGGCTACACCTTC. It encodes CASSTSTGTGGYTF. Combining the CDR3 with reference TRBV19 and TRBJ1-2 gives the whole variable domain DGGITQSPKYLFRKEGQNVTLSCEQNLNHDAMYWYRQDPGQGLRLIYYSQIVNDFQKGDIAEGYSVSREKKESFPLTVTSAQKNPTAFYLCASSTSTGTGGYTFGSGTRLTVV.

J is TRBJ2-5 and V is TRBV9, with TRBD1 matching over 7 bases. Germline assignment: CDR1 SGDLS and CDR2 YYNGEE. The CDR3 is 14 amino acids. After removal of 3 bases from V and 5 bases from J, the junction contained 7 bases not matched to a gene. The CDR3 DNA reads TGTGCCAGCAGCGACGACAGGGTGGGCGAGACCCAGTACTTC. Protein: CASSDDRVGETQYF.

This rearrangement joins TRBV4-1 to TRBJ2-1; TRBD2 might be the D (6 bases). CDR1 MGHRA and CDR2 YSYEKL come from the germline V gene. V was clipped by 3 bases and J by 5 bases, with 11 bases between them. This CDR3 contains 14 residues. The CDR3 region is CASSHLRLDNEQFF. Written as DNA, the CDR3 is TGCGCCAGCAGCCACCTCCGACTAGACAATGAGCAGTTCTTC.

This clone was observed a handful of times. V usage is TRBV29-1 and J usage is TRBJ1-1, with unresolved D. The CDR3 contains 12 residues. CDR1 and CDR2 from the germline V gene are SQVTM and ANQGSEA. Trimming stripped 4 bases from V and 6 bases from J, with 12 bases between. The CDR3: CSVGLGGAEAFF. As DNA, the CDR3 is TGCAGCGTTGGTCTCGGCGGGGCTGAAGCTTTCTTT.

The chain is built from TRBV9 and TRBJ1-2, with a weak D call TRBD1 (5 bases). The CDR3 totals 15 residues. CDR1 and CDR2 (germline): SGDLS, YYNGEE. The V end was cut by 4 bases, the J end by 6 bases, with 19 bases between. The CDR3 loop reads CASSTSEGIWDGYTF. The CDR3 bases are TGTGCCAGCAGCACCTCGGAGGGGATTTGGGATGGCTACACCTTC.

This clone was counted once. The rearrangement joins TRBV4-3 to TRBJ1-4; D possibly corresponds to TRBD1 (6 bases). Germline CDR1 reads LGHNA; CDR2 reads YSLEER. The V end lost 0 bases, the J end lost 5 bases, and 22 bases lay between the germline ends. This CDR3 has 19 amino acids. The CDR3 nucleotides read TGCGCCAGCAGCCAAGATATCCCCGCAGGGGACGGAGGAAATGAAAAACTGTTTTTT. Its protein is CASSQDIPAGDGGNEKLFF.

The chain combines TRBV2 with TRBJ1-1; no firm D call. Germline CDR1 and CDR2: SNHLY and FYNNEI. The V and J ends lost 3 bases and 2 bases respectively, with 16 bases between them. The CDR3 spans 16 residues. The DNA of the CDR3 is TGTGCCAGCAGTGACCCGATTCTGCAGGCTAACACTGAAGCTTTCTTT. This translates into CASSDPILQANTEAFF.

The V call is TRBV3-1 (or the pseudogene TRBV3-2), the J call TRBJ2-2, with 14 bases aligning to TRBD2. The V segment lost 3 bases and the J segment 5 bases; nucleotides outside the gene matches: 5. CDR1 LGHDT and CDR2 YNNKEL come from the germline V gene (reference sequence). This CDR3 region has 17 residues. In DNA form, the CDR3 reads TGTGCCAGCAGCCAGGGGACTAGCGGGAGACAGACCGGGGAGCTGTTTTTT. Residues: CASSQGTSGRQTGELFF.

As for this clone: Relative to the germline gene, one junction end is altered; a read error may explain this. The chain carries TRBV7-6 and TRBJ2-7, with D possibly being TRBD1 (6 bases). Germline CDR1 is SGHVS and CDR2 is FNYEAQ. CDR3 size: 15 residues. CDR3 amino acids: CASSPTGPISHEQYF. The CDR3 region has the DNA TGTGCCAGCAGCCCAACAGGGCCGATCTCCCACGAGCAGTACTTC.

In this sample, this clone turned up a few times. The chain has TRBV1 and TRBJ1-1; the D segment call TRBD1 is taken from the table without a DNA check. TRBV1 is termed a pseudogene. The CDR3 extends over 14 amino acids. The CDR3 DNA sequence: TGCACCAGCAGCCGGGGCGGTGAAAGGACTGAAGCTTTCTTT. As protein: CTSSRGGERTEAFF.

A few counts support this clone. CDR3 nucleotide sequence: TGTGCCACCAGCAGAGGTCCGGGGACTAGCGACAACGAGCAGTACTTC. Amino acids: CATSRGPGTSDNEQYF. This chain uses TRBV15 with TRBJ2-7, with 10 bases identical to TRBD2. CDR3 size: 16 residues. The germline gives CDR1 LNHNV, CDR2 YYDKDF (reference sequence). After removal of 1 base from V and 5 bases from J, the junction contained 8 bases not matched to a gene. Full variable domain (rest looked up from reference TRBV15 and TRBJ2-7): DAMVIQNPRYQVTQFGKPVTLSCSQTLNHNVMYWYQQKSSQAPKLLFHYYDKDFNNEADTPDNFQSRRPNTSFCFLDIRSPGLGDTAMYLCATSRGPGTSDNEQYFGPGTRLTVT.

The chain is built from TRBV10-2 and TRBJ2-7; the match to TRBD2 covers 7 bases. This CDR3 contains 13 residues. Germline V gives CDR1 WSHSY, CDR2 SAAADI. The junction had 9 bases not matched to a gene; V was cut back by 6 bases and J by 7 bases. The CDR3 bases are TGCGCCAGCAGCGGGACTACCGCTGGGGAGCAGTACTTC. Translating gives CASSGTTAGEQYF.

Of note for this clone: One junction end disagrees with the germline gene, perhaps due to a read error. The chain recombines TRBV6-5 with TRBJ2-3, with TRBD2 identical over 8 bases. The CDR3 has 15 residues. CDR1 is MNHEY and CDR2 is SVGAGI in the germline V gene. CDR3 DNA sequence: TGTGCCAGCAGCCCGCGGACTAGCAGCAGAGATACGCAGTATTTT. Translation gives CASSPRTSSRDTQYF.